This TCR beta chain was profiled in a study of spatial heterogeneity in lung cancer. Study findings and constraints: Ubiquitous expanded tumor TCRs showed up in blood more at resection than follow-up.

Unique molecular identifiers, one per molecule, were present on every TCR cDNA molecule. One entry per CDR3 protein results from TCRdb running MiXCR on the 5' RACE reads. The sample contains about 38,000 distinct CDR3 sequences, roughly 7.4% of which appear only once. This clonotype was counted at least ten times. Its antigen is unknown. The time point here: sample taken at primary tumor resection. The sequenced material consisted of unsorted whole RNA from tumor, nontumor lung or frozen PBMC. The cohort: 70 to 75 early-stage, untreated non-small cell lung cancer patients. The CDR3 is made up of 15 amino acids. Trimming took 2 bases from V and 1 from J; bases not matched to a gene: 5. The germline V gene encodes CDR1 SGDLS and CDR2 YYNGEE.

The chain employs TRBV9 and TRBJ2-5, with 7 bases lining up with TRBD1. The sequenced sample was PBMCs, obtained at surgery. The sequence derives from a male donor with early-stage non-small cell lung cancer. The CDR3 protein is CASSVTGQLQETQYF. DNA of the CDR3: TGTGCCAGCAGCGTCACGGGACAGCTCCAAGAGACCCAGTACTTC.